This paragraph reports one T cell receptor beta chain. Its specificity is unknown. TCRdb reprocessed the reads via MiXCR and lists one record per CDR3 protein. The repertoire includes fewer than 1,000,000 distinct CDR3 sequences, 31% of them detected once, and about an eighth sits in the top ten. These data belong to a study of T cell repertoires in cytomegalovirus infection. The overall study: Selection of CMV epitopes for the study included recently identified HLA-C-restricted and well-studied HLA-B-restricted ones. It can be stated that public TCR beta signatures indicated CMV infection as well as a matching HLA type. Whole-study results and caveats: Accumulated public TCR beta family frequency recognized individuals carrying CMV together with the relevant HLA.

V shed 3 bases and J shed 14 bases, with 20 bases lying between them. This CDR3 is built from 15 residues. Germline CDR1 and CDR2: PRHDT and FYEKMQ (reference sequence). The sequence came from a human donor in good health (CMV status not recorded). Some clones in this sample may be carry-over from other donors' samples. Sequencing was performed on cultured CD8+ T cells from PBMCs, taken from culture after CMV antigen stimulation. The chain links TRBV13 to TRBJ1-6; unclear D gene. For the CDR3, the DNA is TGTGCCAGCAGCTTTGGTGCCGGCCTTGGGGTCACCCTCCACTTT. Translating it yields CASSFGAGLGVTLHF.